This T cell receptor (beta chain) was sequenced for a study of blood T cell repertoires in COVID-19. The wider study: Samples taken during acute and convalescent COVID-19 were collected in the United States, Italy and Spain. Sources were T cells, B-cell-depleted T cells, or PBMCs; the material itself was cDNA or gDNA.

This clone appeared once. The authors' processing: Nucleated cell counts were estimated from reference gene primer amplification. Generated by immunoSEQ multiplex PCR, the TCRdb table keeps only in-frame clones and is missing some. The D gene and trimming were derived from the DNA, and the V and J assignments and clone size from that table. Among 60,000 to 65,000 clones listed, 72% were seen once. Seattle-derived patients entered the study during active infection and were followed longitudinally. Trimming cost V 2 bases and J 10 bases; bases outside gene matches: 2. CDR3 size: 14 residues. CDR1 and CDR2 (germline): SEHNR, FQNEAQ (reference sequence).

The chain combines TRBV7-9 with TRBJ2-1; TRBD2 agrees at 13 bases. Sequencing input: peripheral blood. This sequence was found in a woman between 70 and 85 years old with COVID-19, enrolled during active disease. The chain's CDR3 is CASSLQLAGGEQFF. The CDR3 bases are TGTGCCAGCAGCTTACAACTAGCGGGAGGGGAGCAGTTCTTC.